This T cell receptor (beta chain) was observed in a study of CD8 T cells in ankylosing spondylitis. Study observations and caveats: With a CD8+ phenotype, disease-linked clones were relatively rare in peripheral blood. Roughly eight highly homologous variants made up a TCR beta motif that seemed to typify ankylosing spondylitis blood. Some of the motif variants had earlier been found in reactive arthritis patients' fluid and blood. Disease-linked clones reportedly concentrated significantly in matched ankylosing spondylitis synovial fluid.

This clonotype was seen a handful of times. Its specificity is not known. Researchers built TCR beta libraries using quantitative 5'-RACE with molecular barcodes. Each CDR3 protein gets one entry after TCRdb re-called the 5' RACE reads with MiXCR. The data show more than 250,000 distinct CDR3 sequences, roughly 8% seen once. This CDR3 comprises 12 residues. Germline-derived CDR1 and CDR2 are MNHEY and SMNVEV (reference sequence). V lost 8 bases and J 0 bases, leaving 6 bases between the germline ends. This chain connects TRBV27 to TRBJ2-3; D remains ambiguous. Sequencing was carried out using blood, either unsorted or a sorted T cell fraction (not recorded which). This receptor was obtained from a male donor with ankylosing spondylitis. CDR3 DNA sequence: TGTGCCAGCGTGGACAGCACAGATACGCAGTATTTT. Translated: CASVDSTDTQYF.